The 2 T cell receptor beta chains presented below share a single source sample, sequenced in a study of human T cells and chemical hapten exposure. TCRdb re-derived calls from the RACE reads in MiXCR, one entry per CDR3 protein. Among about 120,000 distinct CDR3 sequences listed, around 15% were seen once. Time point given: patch test 1, 2 weeks after DPC sensitization. The treatment here: therapeutic diphenylcyclopropenone sensitization with weekly scalp DPC. The specimen comprised whole blood, sampled in connection with sensitization to the hapten diphenylcyclopropenone (DPC). The source is a man aged 18 to 29 with alopecia areata. Some clones in this sample may be carry-over from other donors' samples.

The CDR3 loop reads CASSLDPPANTGELFF. The CDR3 DNA is TGCGCCAGCAGCTTGGACCCGCCCGCGAACACCGGGGAGCTGTTTTTT. V usage is TRBV5-1 and J usage is TRBJ2-2; D unclear. The V and J ends lost 0 bases and 0 bases respectively, with 9 bases between them. This CDR3 has 16 residues. Germline values: CDR1 SGHRS, CDR2 YFSETQ.

In this sample, this clonotype turned up many times. The rearrangement uses TRBV4-2 and TRBJ1-2; D is ambiguous. Looked up from germline, CDR1 is LGHNA and CDR2 is YNFKEQ. CDR3 length: 16 residues. The germline V and J ends were trimmed by 4 bases and 8 bases, with 23 bases remaining between them. This chain's CDR3 is CASSPKPRGPGDGYTF. Here the CDR3 DNA reads TGTGCCAGCAGCCCAAAACCGCGCGGGCCCGGAGACGGCTACACCTTC.